This TCR beta chain was captured in a study of cytomegalovirus exposure and HLA in healthy donors. The overall study: Previous work identified roughly 120 million unique TCR beta sequences from approximately 190 million T cells. Most donors, around 81% of more than 300 genotyped, fell in the Caucasian-associated ancestry cluster. Study results and caveats: Within an earlier analysis, most TCR beta V segments proved productive either about 90% or about 30% of the time. The study flagged roughly 160 TCR beta chains as cytomegalovirus-associated.

As regards this clone: Antigen: not known.

Germline values: CDR1 SGHTA, CDR2 FQGNSA. V was clipped by 1 base and J by 5 bases, with 11 bases between them. The CDR3 has 14 amino acids. PCR used 60 Vbeta primers and 13 Jbeta primers. Libraries were prepared by immunoSEQ multiplex PCR; TCRdb keeps only in-frame clonotypes and omits some of them. The sample has 200,000 to 250,000 clones; roughly 80% are singletons. The sequence came from a girl aged 2 to 9 in good health and CMV-seronegative. V and J are TRBV7-2 and TRBJ1-2; D gene ambiguous. Sequenced material: PBMCs. The DNA for the CDR3 is TGTGCCAGCAGCTTAGTTGGTGGAGCGTATGGCTACACCTTC. Translating gives CASSLVGGAYGYTF.